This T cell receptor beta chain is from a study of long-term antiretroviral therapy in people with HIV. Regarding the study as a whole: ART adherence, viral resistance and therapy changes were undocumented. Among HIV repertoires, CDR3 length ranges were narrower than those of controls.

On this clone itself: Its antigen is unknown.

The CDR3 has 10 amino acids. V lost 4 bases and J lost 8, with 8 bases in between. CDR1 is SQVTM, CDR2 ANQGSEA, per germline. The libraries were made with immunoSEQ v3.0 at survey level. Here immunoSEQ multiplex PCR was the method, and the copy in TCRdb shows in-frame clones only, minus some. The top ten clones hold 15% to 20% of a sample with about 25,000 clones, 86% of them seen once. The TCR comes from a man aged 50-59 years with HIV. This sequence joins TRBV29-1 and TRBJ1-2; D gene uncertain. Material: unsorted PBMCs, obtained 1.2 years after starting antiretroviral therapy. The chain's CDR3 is CSVVGYGYTF. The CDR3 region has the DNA TGCAGCGTTGTAGGGTACGGCTACACCTTC. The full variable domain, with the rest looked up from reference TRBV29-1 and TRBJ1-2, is SAVISQKPSRDICQRGTSLTIQCQVDSQVTMMFWYRQQPGQSLTLIATANQGSEATYESGFVIDKFPISRPNLTFSTLTVSNMSPEDSSIYLCSVVGYGYTFGSGTRLTVV.